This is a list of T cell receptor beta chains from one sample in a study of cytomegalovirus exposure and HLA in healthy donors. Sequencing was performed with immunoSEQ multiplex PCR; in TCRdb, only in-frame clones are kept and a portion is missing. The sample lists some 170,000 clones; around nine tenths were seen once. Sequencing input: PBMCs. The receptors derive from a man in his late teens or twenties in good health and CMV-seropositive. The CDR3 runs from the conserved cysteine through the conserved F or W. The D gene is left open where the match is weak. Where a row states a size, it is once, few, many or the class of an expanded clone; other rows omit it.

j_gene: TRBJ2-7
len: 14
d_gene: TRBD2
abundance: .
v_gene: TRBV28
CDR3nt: TGTGCCAGCAGTTCAAGGACTAGCGGGATAACGCAGTACTTC
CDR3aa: CASSSRTSGITQYF

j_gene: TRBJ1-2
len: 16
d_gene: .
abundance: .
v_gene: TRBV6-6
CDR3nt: TGTGCCAGCAGTTACTTAGGGGTAGGGGCCAACTATGGCTACACCTTC
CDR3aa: CASSYLGVGANYGYTF

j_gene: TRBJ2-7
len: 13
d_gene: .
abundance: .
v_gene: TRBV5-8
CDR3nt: TGTGCCAGCAGTCTGACAGGAACCTACGAGCAGTACTTC
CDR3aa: CASSLTGTYEQYF

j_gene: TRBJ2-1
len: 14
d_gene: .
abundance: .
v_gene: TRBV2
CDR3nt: TGTGCCCTAATGTCGGGGGGACACTACAATGAGCAGTTCTTC
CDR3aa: CALMSGGHYNEQFF

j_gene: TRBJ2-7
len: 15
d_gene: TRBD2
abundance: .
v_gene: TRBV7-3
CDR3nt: TGTGCCAGCAGCCCAAGAGCGGGGGGGTCCTACGAGCAGTACTTC
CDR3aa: CASSPRAGGSYEQYF

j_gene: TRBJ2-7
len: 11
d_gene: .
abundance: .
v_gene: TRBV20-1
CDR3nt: TGCAGTGCACGTCACAGCTACGAGCAGTACTTC
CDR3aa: CSARHSYEQYF

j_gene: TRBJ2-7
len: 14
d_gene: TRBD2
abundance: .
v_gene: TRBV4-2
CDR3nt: TGTGCCAGCAGCCAAGAACTAGCGGGATACGAGCAGTACTTC
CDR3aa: CASSQELAGYEQYF

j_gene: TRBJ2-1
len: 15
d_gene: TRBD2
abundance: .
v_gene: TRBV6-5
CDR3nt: TGTGCCAGCAGTTACCTAGCGGGAGCCTACAATGAGCAGTTCTTC
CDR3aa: CASSYLAGAYNEQFF

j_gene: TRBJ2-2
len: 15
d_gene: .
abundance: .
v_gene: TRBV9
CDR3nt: TGTGCCAGCAGCGGCAACAACCTAGAGGCCGGGGAGCTGTTTTTT
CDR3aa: CASSGNNLEAGELFF

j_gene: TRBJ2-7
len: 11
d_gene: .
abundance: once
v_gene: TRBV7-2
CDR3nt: TGTGCCAGCAGCTTAGGGAGGGATTTGGCCTTC
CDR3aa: CASSLGRDLAF

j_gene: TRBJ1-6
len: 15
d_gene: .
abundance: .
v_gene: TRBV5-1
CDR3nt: TGCGCCAGCAGCCCGGACGGAGGCTATAATTCACCCCTCCACTTT
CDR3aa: CASSPDGGYNSPLHF

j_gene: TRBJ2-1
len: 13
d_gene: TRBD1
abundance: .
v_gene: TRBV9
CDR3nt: TGTGCCAGCAGCGTCCTACAGGGGAGTGAGCAGTTCTTC
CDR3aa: CASSVLQGSEQFF

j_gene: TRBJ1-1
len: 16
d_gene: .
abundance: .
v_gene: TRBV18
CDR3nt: TGTGCCAGCTCAACCACCCCCCCCGGAGACGTAACTGAAGCTTTCTTT
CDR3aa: CASSTTPPGDVTEAFF

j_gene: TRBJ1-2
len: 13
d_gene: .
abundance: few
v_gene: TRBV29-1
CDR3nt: TGCAGCGTCGGGGACGGGGGGAACTATGGCTACACCTTC
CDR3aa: CSVGDGGNYGYTF

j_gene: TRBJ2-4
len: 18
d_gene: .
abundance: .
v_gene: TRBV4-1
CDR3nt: TGCGCCAGCAGCCAAAGACATGTCAGGGAGGAGGCCAAAAACATTCAGTACTTC
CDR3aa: CASSQRHVREEAKNIQYF

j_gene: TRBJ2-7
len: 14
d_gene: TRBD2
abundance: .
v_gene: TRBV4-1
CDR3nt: TGCGCCAGCAGCCAAGAGGAGCGGGGCTACGAGCAGTACTTC
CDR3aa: CASSQEERGYEQYF

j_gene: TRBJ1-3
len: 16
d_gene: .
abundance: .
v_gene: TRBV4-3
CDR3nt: TGCGCCAGCAGCCAAGATAGGGGATCGCCGGGAAACACCATATATTTT
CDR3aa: CASSQDRGSPGNTIYF

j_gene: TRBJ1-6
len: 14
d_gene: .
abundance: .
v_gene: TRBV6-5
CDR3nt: TGTGCCAGCACCAGTGGCTCCTATAATTCACCCCTCCACTTT
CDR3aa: CASTSGSYNSPLHF

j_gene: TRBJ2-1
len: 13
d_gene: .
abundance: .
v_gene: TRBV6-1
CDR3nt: TGTGCCAGCACCTGGAGCTCCTACAATGAGCAGTTCTTC
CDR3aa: CASTWSSYNEQFF

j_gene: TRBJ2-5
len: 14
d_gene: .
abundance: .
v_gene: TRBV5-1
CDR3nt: TGCGCCAGCAGCTTGCGGACAAGTCTGGAGACCCAGTACTTC
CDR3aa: CASSLRTSLETQYF

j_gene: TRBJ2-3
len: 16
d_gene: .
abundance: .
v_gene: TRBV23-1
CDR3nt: TGCGCCAGCAGTCCCTATGACTCCCGAAGGGGAGATACGCAGTATTTT
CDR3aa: CASSPYDSRRGDTQYF

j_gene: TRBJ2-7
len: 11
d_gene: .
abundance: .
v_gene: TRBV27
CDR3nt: TGTGCCAGCAGTTCAGGGCTCGAGCAGTACTTC
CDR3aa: CASSSGLEQYF

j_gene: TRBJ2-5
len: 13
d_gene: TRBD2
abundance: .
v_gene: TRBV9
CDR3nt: TGTGCCAGCAGCGGGGAGGGGCCGGAGACCCAGTACTTC
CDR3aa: CASSGEGPETQYF

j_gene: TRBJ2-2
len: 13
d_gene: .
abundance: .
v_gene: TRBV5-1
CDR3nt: TGCGCCAGCAGCCAGGGGGGCACCGGGGAGCTGTTTTTT
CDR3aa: CASSQGGTGELFF

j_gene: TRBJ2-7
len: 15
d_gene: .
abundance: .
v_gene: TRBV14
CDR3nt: TGTGCCAGCAGCCCCGGACAGGCGGAGGGCTACGAGCAGTACTTC
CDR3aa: CASSPGQAEGYEQYF

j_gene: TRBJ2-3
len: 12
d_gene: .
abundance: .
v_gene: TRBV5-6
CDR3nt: TGTGCCAGCAGCTTGGGGAGGGGTACGCAGTATTTT
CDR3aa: CASSLGRGTQYF

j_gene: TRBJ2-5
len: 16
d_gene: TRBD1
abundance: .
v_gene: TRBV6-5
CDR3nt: TGTGCCAGCAGTTACGGGGTTGGGACAGGACAAGAGACCCAGTACTTC
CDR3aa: CASSYGVGTGQETQYF

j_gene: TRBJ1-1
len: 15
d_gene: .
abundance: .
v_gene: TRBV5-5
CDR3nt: TGTGCCAGCAGCCCCCCCCGTGAGGGCCGCACTGAAGCTTTCTTT
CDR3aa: CASSPPREGRTEAFF

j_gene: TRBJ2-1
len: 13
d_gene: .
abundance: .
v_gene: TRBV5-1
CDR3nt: TGCGCCAGCAGCGCGCGGGACCCTGATGAGCAGTTCTTC
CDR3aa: CASSARDPDEQFF

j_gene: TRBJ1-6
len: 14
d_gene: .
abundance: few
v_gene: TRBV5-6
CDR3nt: TGTGCCAGCAGCCAACAGGCCTCTAATTCACCCCTCCACTTT
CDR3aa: CASSQQASNSPLHF

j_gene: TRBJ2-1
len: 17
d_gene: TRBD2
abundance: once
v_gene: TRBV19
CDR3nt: TGTGCCAGTAGTATAGAGAGAAAGCGGGGTTCCTACAATGAGCAGTTCTTC
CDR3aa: CASSIERKRGSYNEQFF

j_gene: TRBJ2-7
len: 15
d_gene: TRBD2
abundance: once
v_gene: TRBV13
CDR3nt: TGTGCCAGCAGCTCCTCGGGGGGATCGAGTTACGAGCAGTACTTC
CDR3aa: CASSSSGGSSYEQYF

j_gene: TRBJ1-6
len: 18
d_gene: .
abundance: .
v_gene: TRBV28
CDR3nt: TGTGCCAGCAGTTTGAGGGTGAGGCAGTCAGCCCTAAATTCACCCCTCCACTTT
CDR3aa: CASSLRVRQSALNSPLHF

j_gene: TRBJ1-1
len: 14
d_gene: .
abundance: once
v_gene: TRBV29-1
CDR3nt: TGCAGCGTTGAAGAAAGGGTTAGCGGCACTGAAGCTTTCTTT
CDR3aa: CSVEERVSGTEAFF

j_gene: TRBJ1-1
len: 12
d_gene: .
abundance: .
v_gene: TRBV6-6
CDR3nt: TGTGCCAGCAGTCCACAAAACACTGAAGCTTTCTTT
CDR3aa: CASSPQNTEAFF

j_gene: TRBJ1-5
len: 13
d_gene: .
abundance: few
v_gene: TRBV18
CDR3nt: TGTGCCAGCTCACCCGACACGAAGGGAGTCCAGCATTTT
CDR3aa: CASSPDTKGVQHF

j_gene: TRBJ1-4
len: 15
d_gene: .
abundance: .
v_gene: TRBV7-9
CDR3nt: TGTGCCAGCAGCCCTGCGGACAGTTCTAATGAAAAACTGTTTTTT
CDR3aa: CASSPADSSNEKLFF

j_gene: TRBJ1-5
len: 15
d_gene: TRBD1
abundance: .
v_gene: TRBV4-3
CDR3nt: TGCGCCAGCAGCCACGACAGGGTCGGCAATCAGCCCCAGCATTTT
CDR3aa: CASSHDRVGNQPQHF

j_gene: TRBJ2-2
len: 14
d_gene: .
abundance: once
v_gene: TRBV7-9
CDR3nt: TGTGCCAGCAGCTTAATCATCAATCCCGGGGAGCTGTTTTTT
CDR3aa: CASSLIINPGELFF

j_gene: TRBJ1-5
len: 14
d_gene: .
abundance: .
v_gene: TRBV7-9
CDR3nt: TGTGCCAGCAGCACGGGGGGGCTCAATCAGCCCCAGCATTTT
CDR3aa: CASSTGGLNQPQHF

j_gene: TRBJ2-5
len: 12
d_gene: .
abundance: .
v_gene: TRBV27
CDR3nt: TGTGCCAGCAGGGGGGCGGAGGAGACCCAGTACTTC
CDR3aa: CASRGAEETQYF

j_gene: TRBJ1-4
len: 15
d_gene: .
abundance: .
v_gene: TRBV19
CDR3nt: TGTGCCAGTAGTCCGGGGGGAGTAACTAATGAAAAACTGTTTTTT
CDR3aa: CASSPGGVTNEKLFF

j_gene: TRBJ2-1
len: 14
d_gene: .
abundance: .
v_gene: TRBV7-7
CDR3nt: TGTGCTAGCAGTTCTTTTAGCGGTTCCAATGAGCAGTTCTTC
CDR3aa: CASSSFSGSNEQFF

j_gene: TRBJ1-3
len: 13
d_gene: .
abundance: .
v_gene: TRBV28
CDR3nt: TGTGCCAGCAGTTTGGAAGGGGGAGACACCATATATTTT
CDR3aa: CASSLEGGDTIYF

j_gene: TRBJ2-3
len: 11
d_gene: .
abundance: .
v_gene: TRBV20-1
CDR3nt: TGCAGTGCAGGCCGGGACACCGGCCTGAATTTT
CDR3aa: CSAGRDTGLNF

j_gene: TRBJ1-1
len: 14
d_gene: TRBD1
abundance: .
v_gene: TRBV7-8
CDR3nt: TGTGCCAGCAGCTTCGCAGGGGGGAACACTGAAGCTTTCTTT
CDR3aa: CASSFAGGNTEAFF

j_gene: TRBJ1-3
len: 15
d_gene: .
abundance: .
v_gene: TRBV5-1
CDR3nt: TGCGCCAGCAGTCCGCAGGCCCCCCCTGGAAACACCATATATTTT
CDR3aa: CASSPQAPPGNTIYF

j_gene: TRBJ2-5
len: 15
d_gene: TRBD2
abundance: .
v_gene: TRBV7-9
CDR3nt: TGTGCCAGCAGCTTAACCCAGACTAGCGGGGAGACCCAGTACTTC
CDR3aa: CASSLTQTSGETQYF

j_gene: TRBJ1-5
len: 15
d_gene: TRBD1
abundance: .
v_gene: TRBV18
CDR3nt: TGTGCCAGCTCAAAGGACAGGGTTAGCAATCAGCCCCAGCATTTT
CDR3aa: CASSKDRVSNQPQHF

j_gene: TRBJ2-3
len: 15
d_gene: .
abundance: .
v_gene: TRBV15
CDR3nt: TGTGCCACCAGCAGTGGCAGTCCTAGCACAGATACGCAGTATTTT
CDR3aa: CATSSGSPSTDTQYF

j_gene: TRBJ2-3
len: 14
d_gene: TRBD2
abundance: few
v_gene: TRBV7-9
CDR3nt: TGTGCCAGCAGCCCAGGGACTATCACAGATACGCAGTATTTT
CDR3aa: CASSPGTITDTQYF

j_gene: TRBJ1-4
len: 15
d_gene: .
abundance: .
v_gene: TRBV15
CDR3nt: TGTGCCACCAGCAGAGATCGAGGGGTGGGAGGCAAACTGTTTTTT
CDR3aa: CATSRDRGVGGKLFF

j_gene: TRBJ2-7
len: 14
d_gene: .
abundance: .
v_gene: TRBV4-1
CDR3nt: TGCGCCAGCAGCCAAGTAAGGGAGGACGGCGAGCAGTACTTC
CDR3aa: CASSQVREDGEQYF

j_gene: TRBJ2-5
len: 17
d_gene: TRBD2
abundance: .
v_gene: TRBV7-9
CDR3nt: TGTGCCAGCAGCTTAGTGGTAACGGGGGGGCGGATCGAGACCCAGTACTTC
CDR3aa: CASSLVVTGGRIETQYF

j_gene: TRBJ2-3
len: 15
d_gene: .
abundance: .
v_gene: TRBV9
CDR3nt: TGTGCCAGCAGCCTCGCCGACATTGGGTCAGATACGCAGTATTTT
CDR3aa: CASSLADIGSDTQYF

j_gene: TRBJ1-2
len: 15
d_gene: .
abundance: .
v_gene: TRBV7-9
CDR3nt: TGTGCCAGCAGCTTAGAACGTGGGCTTAACTATGGCTACACCTTC
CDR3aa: CASSLERGLNYGYTF

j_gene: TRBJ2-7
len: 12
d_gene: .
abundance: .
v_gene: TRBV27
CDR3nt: TGTGCCAGCAGCCCGGGTTTAAACGAGCAGTACTTC
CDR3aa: CASSPGLNEQYF